This T cell receptor (beta chain) came from a study of blood T cell repertoires in COVID-19. Study-level information: Samples taken during acute and convalescent COVID-19 were collected in the United States, Italy and Spain. Sources were T cells, B-cell-depleted T cells, or PBMCs; the material itself was cDNA or gDNA.

In the source study's methods: For nucleated cells, counts were estimated from reference gene primer amplification. The assay was immunoSEQ multiplex PCR, and TCRdb's table has in-frame clones only and misses some. V and J calls and clone size are copied from that table; D and trimming were computed from the DNA. The table has a few hundred thousand clones, approximately 88% seen once; the top ten hold around 0.78%. This clone was counted once. Trimming took 1 base from V and 4 from J; bases not matched to a gene: 13. The CDR3 spans 18 residues. Germline values: CDR1 SGHTA, CDR2 FQGNSA. The specimen was peripheral blood. This clonotype was sampled from a woman under 40 with acute or convalescent COVID-19. The chain combines TRBV7-2 with TRBJ2-5; 9 bases match TRBD2. The DNA for the CDR3 is TGTGCCAGCAGCTTAGTAGGCGGGAGGGCCTCATTCGGAGAGACCCAGTACTTC. Amino acid sequence: CASSLVGGRASFGETQYF.